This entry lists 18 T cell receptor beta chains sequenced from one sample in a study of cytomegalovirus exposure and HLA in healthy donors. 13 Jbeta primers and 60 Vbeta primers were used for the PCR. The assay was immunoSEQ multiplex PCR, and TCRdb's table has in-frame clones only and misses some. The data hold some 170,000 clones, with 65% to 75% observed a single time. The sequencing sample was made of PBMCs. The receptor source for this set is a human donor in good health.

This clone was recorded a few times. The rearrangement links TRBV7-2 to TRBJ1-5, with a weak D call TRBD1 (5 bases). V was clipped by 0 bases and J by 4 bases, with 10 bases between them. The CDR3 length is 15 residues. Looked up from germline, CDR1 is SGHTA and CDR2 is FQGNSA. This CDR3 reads CASSLARTQNQPQHF. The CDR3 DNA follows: TGTGCCAGCAGCTTAGCTAGGACACAAAATCAGCCCCAGCATTTT.

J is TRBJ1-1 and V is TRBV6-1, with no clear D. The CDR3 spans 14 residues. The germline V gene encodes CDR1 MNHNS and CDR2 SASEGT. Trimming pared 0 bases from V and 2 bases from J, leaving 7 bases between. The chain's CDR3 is CASSEAGGNTEAFF. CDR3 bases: TGTGCCAGCAGTGAAGCAGGCGGAAACACTGAAGCTTTCTTT.

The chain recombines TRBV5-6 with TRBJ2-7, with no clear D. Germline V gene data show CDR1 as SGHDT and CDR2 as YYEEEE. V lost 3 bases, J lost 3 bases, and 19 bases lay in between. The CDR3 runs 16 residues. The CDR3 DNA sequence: TGTGCCAGCAGCTCATTTGGAGTGGGTGTCGGCTACGAGCAGTACTTC. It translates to CASSSFGVGVGYEQYF.

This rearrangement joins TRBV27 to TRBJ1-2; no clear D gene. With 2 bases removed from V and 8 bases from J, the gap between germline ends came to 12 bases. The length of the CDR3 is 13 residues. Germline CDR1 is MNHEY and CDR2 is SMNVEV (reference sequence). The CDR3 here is CASSLTTGSGYTF. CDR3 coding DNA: TGTGCCAGCAGTTTAACGACGGGTTCGGGCTACACCTTC.

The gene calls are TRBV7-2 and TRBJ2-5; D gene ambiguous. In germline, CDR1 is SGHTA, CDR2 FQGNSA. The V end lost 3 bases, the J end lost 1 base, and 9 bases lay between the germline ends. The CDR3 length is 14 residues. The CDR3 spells CASSFLGPQETQYF. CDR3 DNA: TGTGCCAGCAGCTTTCTAGGCCCCCAAGAGACCCAGTACTTC. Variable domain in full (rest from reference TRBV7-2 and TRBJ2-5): GAGVSQSPSNKVTEKGKDVELRCDPISGHTALYWYRQSLGQGLEFLIYFQGNSAPDKSGLPSDRFSAERTGGSVSTLTIQRTQQEDSAVYLCASSFLGPQETQYFGPGTRLLVL.

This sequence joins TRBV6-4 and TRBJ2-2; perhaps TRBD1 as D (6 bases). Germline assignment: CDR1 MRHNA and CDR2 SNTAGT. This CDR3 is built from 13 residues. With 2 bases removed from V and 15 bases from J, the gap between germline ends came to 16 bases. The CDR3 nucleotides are TGTGCCAGCAGTGACACTCGAGGGGGTTTATTGTTTTTT. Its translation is CASSDTRGGLLFF.

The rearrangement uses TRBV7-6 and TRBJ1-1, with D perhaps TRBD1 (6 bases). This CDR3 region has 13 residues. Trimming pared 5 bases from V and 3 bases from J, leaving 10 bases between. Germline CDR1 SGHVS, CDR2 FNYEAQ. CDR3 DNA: TGTGCCAGCAGCCCGGACAGCTACACTGAAGCTTTCTTT. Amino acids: CASSPDSYTEAFF.

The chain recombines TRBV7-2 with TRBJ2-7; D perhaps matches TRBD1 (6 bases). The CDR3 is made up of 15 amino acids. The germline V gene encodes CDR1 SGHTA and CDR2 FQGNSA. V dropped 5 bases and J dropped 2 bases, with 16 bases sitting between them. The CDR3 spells CASSARTDTTYEQYF. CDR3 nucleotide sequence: TGTGCCAGCAGCGCCCGGACAGACACCACCTACGAGCAGTACTTC. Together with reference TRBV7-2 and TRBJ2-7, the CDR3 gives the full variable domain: GAGVSQSPSNKVTEKGKDVELRCDPISGHTALYWYRQSLGQGLEFLIYFQGNSAPDKSGLPSDRFSAERTGGSVSTLTIQRTQQEDSAVYLCASSARTDTTYEQYFGPGTRLTVT.

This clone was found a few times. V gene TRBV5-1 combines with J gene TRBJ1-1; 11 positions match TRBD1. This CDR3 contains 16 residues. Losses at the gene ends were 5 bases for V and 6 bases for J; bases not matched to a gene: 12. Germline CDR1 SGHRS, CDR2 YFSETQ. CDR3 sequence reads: CASRPGTGGRPPEAFF. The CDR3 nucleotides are TGCGCCAGCAGACCGGGGACAGGGGGTCGACCCCCTGAAGCTTTCTTT.

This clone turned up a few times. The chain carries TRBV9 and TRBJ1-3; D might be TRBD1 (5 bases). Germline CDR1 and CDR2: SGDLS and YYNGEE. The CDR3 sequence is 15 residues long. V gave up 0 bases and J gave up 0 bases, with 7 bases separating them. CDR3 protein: CASSVDGASGNTIYF. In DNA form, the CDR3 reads TGTGCCAGCAGCGTAGATGGGGCCTCTGGAAACACCATATATTTT.

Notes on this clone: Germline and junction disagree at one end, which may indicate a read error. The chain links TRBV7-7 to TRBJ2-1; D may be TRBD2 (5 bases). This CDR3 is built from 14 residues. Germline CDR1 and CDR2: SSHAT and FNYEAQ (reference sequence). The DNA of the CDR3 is TGTGCTAGCAGCTTAGCCCGGGGTGGGAATGAGCAGTTCTTC. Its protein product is CASSLARGGNEQFF.

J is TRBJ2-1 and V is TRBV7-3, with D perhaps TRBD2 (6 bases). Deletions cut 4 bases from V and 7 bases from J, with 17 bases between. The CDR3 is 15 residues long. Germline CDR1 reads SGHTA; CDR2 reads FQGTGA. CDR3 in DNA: TGTGCCAGCAGCTCCCCGGGACTTACCTTTAATGAGCAGTTCTTC. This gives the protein CASSSPGLTFNEQFF. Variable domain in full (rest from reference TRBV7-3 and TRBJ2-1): GAGVSQTPSNKVTEKGKYVELRCDPISGHTALYWYRQSLGQGPEFLIYFQGTGAADDSGLPNDRFFAVRPEGSVSTLKIQRTERGDSAVYLCASSSPGLTFNEQFFGPGTRLTVL.

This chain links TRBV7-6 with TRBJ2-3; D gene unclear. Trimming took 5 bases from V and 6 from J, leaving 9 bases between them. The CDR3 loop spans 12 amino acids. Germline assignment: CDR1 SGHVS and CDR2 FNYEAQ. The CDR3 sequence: CASSQFYDTQYF. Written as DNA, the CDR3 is TGTGCCAGCAGCCAGTTTTACGATACGCAGTATTTT.

CDR3 bases: TGTGCCAGCAGCTTGGGACTAGCGGAATACAATGAGCAGTTCTTC. It specifies CASSLGLAEYNEQFF. The chain carries TRBV5-6 and TRBJ2-1, with 9 positions matching TRBD2. Trimming at V came to 0 bases and at J to 4 bases, leaving 2 bases not matched to a gene. CDR1 and CDR2 from the germline V gene are SGHDT and YYEEEE. The CDR3 sequence is 15 residues long.

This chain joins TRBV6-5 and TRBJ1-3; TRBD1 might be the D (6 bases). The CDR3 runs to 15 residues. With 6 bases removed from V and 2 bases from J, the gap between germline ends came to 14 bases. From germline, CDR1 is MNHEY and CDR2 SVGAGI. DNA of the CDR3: TGTGCCAGCAGCTCGGACAGTACAACTGGAAACACCATATATTTT. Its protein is CASSSDSTTGNTIYF.

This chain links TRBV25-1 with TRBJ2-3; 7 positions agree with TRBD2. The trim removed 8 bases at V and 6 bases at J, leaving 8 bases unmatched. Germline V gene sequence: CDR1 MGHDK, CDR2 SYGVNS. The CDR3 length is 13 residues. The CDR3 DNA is TGTGCCAGCGGCGCTCGGGGGGAGGATACGCAGTATTTT. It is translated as CASGARGEDTQYF.

Written as DNA, the CDR3 is TGTGCCAGCAGGACAGGTCCCCACCGTGGCGAGCAGTACTTC. Protein sequence: CASRTGPHRGEQYF. The chain has TRBV2 and TRBJ2-7; a possible D gene is TRBD1 (6 bases). This CDR3 is 14 amino acids long. Germline assignment: CDR1 SNHLY and CDR2 FYNNEI. Trimming removed 6 bases at V and 6 bases at J, with 18 bases between.

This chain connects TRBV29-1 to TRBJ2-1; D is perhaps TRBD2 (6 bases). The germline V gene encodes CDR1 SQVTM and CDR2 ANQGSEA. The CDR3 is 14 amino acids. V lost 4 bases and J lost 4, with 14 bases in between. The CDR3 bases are TGCAGCGTTGGGGATGGGACTCCTTACAATGAGCAGTTCTTC. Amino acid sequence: CSVGDGTPYNEQFF.